This entry features one TCR beta chain sequence. The source of the sample is a study of blood T cell repertoires in COVID-19. Only in-frame clones appear in the TCRdb table, and some are missing; sequencing was by immunoSEQ multiplex PCR. The sample yields under 350,000 clones, approximately 83% seen once. J was trimmed by 2 bases and V by 8 bases; bases with no gene match: 8. The germline gives CDR1 MNHNY, CDR2 SVGAGI (reference sequence). CDR3 length: 16 residues. This receptor was taken from a woman aged 35 to 49 with acute COVID-19. Sequenced: PBMCs or T cells enriched from blood (not recorded which). The chain combines TRBV6-6 with TRBJ2-5, with 13 nucleotides matching TRBD2. As DNA, the CDR3 is TGTGCCAGCGGGACTCGGACTAGCGGGGGACAAGAGACCCAGTACTTC. It is translated as CASGTRTSGGQETQYF.